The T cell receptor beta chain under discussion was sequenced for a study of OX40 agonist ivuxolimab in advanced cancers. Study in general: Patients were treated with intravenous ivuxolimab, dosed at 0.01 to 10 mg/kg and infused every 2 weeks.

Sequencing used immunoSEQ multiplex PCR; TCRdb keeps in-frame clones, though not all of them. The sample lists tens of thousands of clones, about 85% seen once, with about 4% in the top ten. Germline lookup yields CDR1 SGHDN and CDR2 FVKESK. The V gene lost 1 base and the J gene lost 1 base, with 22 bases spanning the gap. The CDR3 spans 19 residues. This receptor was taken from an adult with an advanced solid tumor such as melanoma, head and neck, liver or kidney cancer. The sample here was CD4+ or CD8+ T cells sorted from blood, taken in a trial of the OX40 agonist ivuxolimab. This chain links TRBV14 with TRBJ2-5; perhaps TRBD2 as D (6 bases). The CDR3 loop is CASSQVKWEARSGQETQYF. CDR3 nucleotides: TGTGCCAGCAGCCAAGTAAAGTGGGAGGCCCGGTCTGGCCAAGAGACCCAGTACTTC.